The rows below give T cell receptor beta chains drawn from one sample of a study of response to subunit inactivated influenza vaccine. Using its own MiXCR run on the RT-PCR reads, TCRdb lists one record per CDR3 protein. The data contain under 950,000 distinct CDR3 sequences, approximately 22% of them singletons. Material: PBMCs from blood, obtained less than 6 days after vaccination. These receptors were taken from a man aged 50 to 60 who received an inactivated influenza vaccine. Both conserved end residues are part of each CDR3. The D gene is left open where the match is weak. Clone size is not always given. Where it is, it says once, few, many or a class for expanded clones.

J	V	length	D	size	DNA	CDR3
TRBJ2-3	TRBV12-3/TRBV12-4	14	TRBD2	few	TGTGCCAGCAAATTAAGCGGGAGTTGGGATACGCAGTATTTT	CASKLSGSWDTQYF
TRBJ1-1	TRBV15	14	-	-	TGTGCCACCAGCGTAAGATCGGGTAACACTGAAGCTTTCTTT	CATSVRSGNTEAFF
TRBJ2-7	TRBV6-2/TRBV6-3	16	-	-	TGTGCCAGCAGTTACACCTTAGCGAGGAGCTCCTACGAGCAGTACTTC	CASSYTLARSSYEQYF
TRBJ2-2	TRBV5-6	16	TRBD2	many	TGTGCCAGCAGAGAGGGACTAGCGGGGTTAACCGGGGAGCTGTTTTTT	CASREGLAGLTGELFF
TRBJ2-1	TRBV7-3	14	TRBD2	few	TGTGCCAGCAGCTCCCTTGCGGGAGGAGGCGAGCAGTTCTTC	CASSSLAGGGEQFF
TRBJ1-1	TRBV7-9	13	-	few	TGTGCCAGCAGCTTAAGATCTCACGCTGAAGCTTTCTTT	CASSLRSHAEAFF
TRBJ2-3	TRBV5-1	15	-	-	TGCGCCAGCAGCTCCCGGGACGGAATTACAGATACGCAGTATTTT	CASSSRDGITDTQYF
TRBJ1-4	TRBV20-1	16	-	-	TGCAGTGCTGCCTCCTCGGGGGAGCCAACTAATGAAAAACTGTTTTTT	CSAASSGEPTNEKLFF
TRBJ2-2	TRBV12-3/TRBV12-4	15	-	-	TGTGCCAGCAGCCCTTTACCCGACGGCACCGGGGAGCTGTTTTTT	CASSPLPDGTGELFF
TRBJ1-1	TRBV12-3/TRBV12-4	14	-	few	TGTGCCAGCAGTTTGTTGGAGAAGGGGACTGAAGCTTTCTTT	CASSLLEKGTEAFF
TRBJ2-3	TRBV29-1	12	-	-	TGCAGCGTTGAAGTAGCTGGGGATACGCAGTATTTT	CSVEVAGDTQYF
TRBJ2-3	TRBV25-1	14	-	few	TGTGCCAGCAGTGAATTGGCAGACACAGATACGCAGTATTTT	CASSELADTDTQYF
TRBJ2-2	TRBV3-1	18	TRBD2	few	TGTGCCAGCAGCCAAGGCATAAACCTAGCGGGAGGCACCGGGGAGCTGTTTTTT	CASSQGINLAGGTGELFF
TRBJ1-4	TRBV12-3/TRBV12-4	15	-	many	TGTGCCAGCAGTTTATCGGGGGGCGGGCATGAAAAACTGTTTTTT	CASSLSGGGHEKLFF
TRBJ2-3	TRBV4-3	19	TRBD2	many	TGCGCCAGCAGCCAAGATTCCTGGTTTGGAGCGGGAGGGACAGATACGCAGTATTTT	CASSQDSWFGAGGTDTQYF
TRBJ2-1	TRBV20-1	15	-	-	TGCAGTGCTAGAGATGCCAGGGATGTCTACAATGAGCAGTTCTTC	CSARDARDVYNEQFF